The clone carrying this TCR beta chain showed up many times. Its matching antigen is unknown. These data are taken from a study of regulatory T cells in long-lasting Graves disease. Study information: Newly diagnosed Graves' patients had under 3 months of antithyroid drugs.

The sample's time point: newly diagnosed GD, antithyroid drugs for less than 3 months. The TCR library was made from RNA extracted from PBMCs. V was pared by 6 bases and J by 0 bases, with 12 bases between. CDR3 length: 15 residues. Whole-study findings and limits: Compared with new cases, persistent Graves' patients showed reduced TCR diversity.

With iRepertoire HTBI primers and Arm-PCR of CDR3 regions, TCR beta libraries were built. TCRdb fed the multiplex PCR reads into MiXCR, producing one record per CDR3 protein. The sample yields 600,000 to 650,000 distinct CDR3 sequences, roughly 16% seen once. The sample also formed part of further work on T cells in Graves' hyperthyroidism and ophthalmopathy. Turning to that study: A set of HTBI primers served as the primers for a first-round RT-PCR of the TCR CDR3. For ophthalmopathy, model prediction preceded onset by a median roughly 6.3 months.

The TCR comes from a woman aged 25 to 45 with Graves disease. Sequences were derived from peripheral blood mononuclear cells (PBMCs), sampled at new diagnosis, from a patient treated with antithyroid drugs. This sequence joins TRBV12-3 or TRBV12-4 and TRBJ2-1; D is uncertain. The CDR3 loop is CASSRTLSSYNEQFF. CDR3 DNA sequence: TGTGCCAGCAGCCGCACGTTGAGCTCCTACAATGAGCAGTTCTTC.